This T cell receptor beta chain comes out of a study of CXCR3-negative and CXCR3-positive naive CD8 T cells. Study results and caveats: In CXCR3-positive naive cells, the TRB CDR3s were more hydrophobic than in CXCR3-negative naive cells. Cryopreservation partially decreased CXCR3 expression, and most assays used fresh PBMCs.

Germline assignment: CDR1 SNHLY and CDR2 FYNNEI. The length of the CDR3 is 14 residues. A remark on this clonotype: As yet, its antigen is unknown.

Researchers prepared the TRB cDNA libraries using 5' RACE with UMI labels. TCRdb reprocessed the 5' RACE reads, with one entry per CDR3 protein and no DNA. The sample includes roughly 55,000 distinct CDR3 sequences. The source material was naive CXCR3+ CD8+ T cells from blood. The subset is: CD45RO-CCR7+CD27+CD95- naive CD8+ T cells expressing CXCR3 (TNR3+). This receptor was obtained from a human donor in good health. Some clones in this sample may be carry-over from other donors' samples. This chain connects TRBV2 to TRBJ2-3; TCRdb picks TRBD2, but there is no DNA to check that call. This CDR3 reads CASGLAGSTDTQYF. Filled out from reference TRBV2 and TRBJ2-3, the complete variable domain reads EPEVTQTPSHQVTQMGQEVILRCVPISNHLYFYWYRQILGQKVEFLVSFYNNEISEKSEIFDDQFSVERPDGSNFTLKIRSTKLEDSAMYFCASGLAGSTDTQYFGPGTRLTVL.